What follows are 21 T cell receptor beta chains derived from one specimen sequenced in a study of blood T cell repertoires in COVID-19. Libraries were prepared by immunoSEQ multiplex PCR; TCRdb keeps only in-frame clonotypes and omits some of them. The sample holds 30,000 to 40,000 clones; about 90% are singletons and the top ten take approximately 26%. Sample: peripheral blood. These receptor sequences come from a man between 60 and 75 years old with active or convalescent COVID-19.

The rearrangement links TRBV6-5 to TRBJ1-5; D is ambiguous. Germline values: CDR1 MNHEY, CDR2 SVGAGI. The CDR3 contains 12 residues. Trimming left V 8 bases short and J 4 bases short, with 9 bases between. The CDR3 bases are TGTGCCAGCCGGGGAAATAATCAGCCCCAGCATTTT. This translates into CASRGNNQPQHF.

The chain employs TRBV12-3 or TRBV12-4 and TRBJ1-5; possibly TRBD1 for D (5 bases). Trimming removed 3 bases at V and 7 bases at J, with 10 bases between. This CDR3 contains 13 residues. This CDR3 reads CASSLRGTQPQHF. CDR3 DNA: TGTGCCAGCAGTTTGCGGGGGACCCAGCCCCAGCATTTT.

The chain joins TRBV6-5 to TRBJ1-2, with 12 bases fitting TRBD1. The CDR3 consists of 16 residues. V gave up 0 bases and J gave up 6 bases; unmatched junction bases: 5. Germline CDR1 is MNHEY and CDR2 is SVGAGI. The CDR3 spells CASSYSGTGGRDGYTF. CDR3 DNA: TGTGCCAGCAGTTACTCGGGGACAGGGGGCCGCGATGGCTACACCTTC.

The V and J genes are TRBV28 and TRBJ2-7, with unresolved D. Germline CDR1 is MDHEN and CDR2 is SYDVKM. The V gene lost 8 bases and the J gene lost 1 base, with 15 bases spanning the gap. The CDR3 spans 14 residues. CDR3 sequence (DNA): TGTGCCAGCGAAAGATCGAGTTGGTCCTACGAGCAGTACTTC. It yields the protein CASERSSWSYEQYF.

This clone turned up a few times. V and J are TRBV19 and TRBJ2-7; D uncertain. The CDR3 length is 14 residues. V gave up 3 bases and J gave up 4 bases, with 13 bases separating them. Germline loops: CDR1 LNHDA, CDR2 SQIVND (reference sequence). The chain's CDR3 is CASSISAGEYEQYF. The CDR3 DNA is TGTGCCAGTAGTATTTCGGCCGGAGAATACGAGCAGTACTTC.

The chain couples TRBV5-4 to TRBJ2-3; D is possibly TRBD2 (7 bases). Trimming cost V 5 bases and J 3 bases, with 10 bases left between them. This CDR3 contains 13 residues. The germline V gene encodes CDR1 SGHNT and CDR2 YYREEE (reference sequence). The CDR3 region has the DNA TGTGCCAGCAGAAAGGGGGGGACAGATACGCAGTATTTT. Translated, it gives CASRKGGTDTQYF.

This chain uses TRBV2 with TRBJ1-6; no reliable D call. CDR1 is SNHLY and CDR2 is FYNNEI in the germline V gene. The CDR3 has 15 residues. Trimming removed 6 bases from V and 9 bases from J, with 18 bases in between. The CDR3 sequence: CASSLAEGRGSPLHF. The CDR3 nucleotides read TGTGCCAGCAGCCTCGCGGAGGGAAGAGGTTCACCCCTCCACTTT.

This chain joins TRBV15 and TRBJ2-6, with no clear D. Per germline, CDR1 LNHNV and CDR2 YYDKDF (reference sequence). V lost 2 bases, J lost 1 base, and 12 bases lay in between. This CDR3 is built from 17 residues. As DNA, the CDR3 is TGTGCCACCAGCAGAACAAGAACAGTATCTGGGGCCAACGTCCTGACTTTC. Translated: CATSRTRTVSGANVLTF.

This clone was recorded a few times. The CDR3 protein is CASSLGGIIYEQYF. The CDR3 bases are TGTGCCAGCAGTTTGGGGGGAATCATCTACGAGCAGTACTTC. V usage is TRBV28 and J usage is TRBJ2-7; D perhaps matches TRBD2 (6 bases). The CDR3 is 14 residues long. CDR1 is MDHEN, CDR2 SYDVKM, per germline. V was shortened by 3 bases and J by 3 bases, with 12 bases between the two germline ends.

This clone was detected only once. The V and J genes are TRBV12-3 or TRBV12-4 and TRBJ1-5; D remains ambiguous. V shed 5 bases and J shed 7 bases, with 12 bases lying between them. CDR3 size: 13 residues. CDR3 nucleotides: TGTGCCAGCAGTCAGAATGAATTGCAGCCCCAGCATTTT. As protein: CASSQNELQPQHF.

V is TRBV28 and J is TRBJ1-3; 10 bases are shared with TRBD1. The CDR3 has 13 residues. Germline V gives CDR1 MDHEN, CDR2 SYDVKM. The V segment lost 6 bases and the J segment 8 bases; nucleotides outside the gene matches: 4. Here the CDR3 DNA reads TGTGCCAGCAGAAGGGACAGGGGTTACACCATATATTTT. Encoded protein: CASRRDRGYTIYF.

V and J are TRBV29-1 and TRBJ1-4; 10 nucleotides match TRBD1. With 7 bases clipped from V and 6 bases from J, the junction kept 2 bases outside the gene matches. The CDR3 is 12 residues long. Germline-derived CDR1 and CDR2 are SQVTM and ANQGSEA. The CDR3 protein is CSAGTGDEKLFF. For the CDR3, the DNA is TGCAGCGCTGGGACAGGGGATGAAAAACTGTTTTTT.

V gene TRBV6-1 combines with J gene TRBJ1-3; TRBD1 matches at 7 bases. After removal of 0 bases from V and 5 bases from J, the junction contained 4 bases not matched to a gene. Germline V gene sequence: CDR1 MNHNS, CDR2 SASEGT. This CDR3 region has 15 residues. The CDR3 region has the DNA TGTGCCAGCAGTGAAGCAGGACAGGAAAGAAACACCATATATTTT. Protein sequence: CASSEAGQERNTIYF.

In DNA form, the CDR3 reads TGTGCCAGCAGCTTAGACCAGAACACTGAAGCTTTCTTT. Translation gives CASSLDQNTEAFF. The rearrangement links TRBV11-2 to TRBJ1-1; D unresolved. CDR3 length: 13 residues. Between the trimmed V and J ends, which lost 0 bases and 1 base, there was a span of 3 bases. Germline values: CDR1 SGHAT, CDR2 FQNNGV. The complete variable domain, with remaining parts taken from reference TRBV11-2 and TRBJ1-1, reads EAGVAQSPRYKIIEKRQSVAFWCNPISGHATLYWYQQILGQGPKLLIQFQNNGVVDDSQLPKDRFSAERLKGVDSTLKIQPAKLEDSAVYLCASSLDQNTEAFFGQGTRLTVV.

This clone is a singleton in its sample. The chain couples TRBV5-1 to TRBJ2-3; D not resolved. The germline V and J ends were trimmed by 0 bases and 1 base, with 9 bases remaining between them. The length of the CDR3 is 15 residues. Germline V gene data show CDR1 as SGHRS and CDR2 as YFSETQ. The CDR3 protein is CASSLEARGTDTQYF. CDR3 DNA: TGCGCCAGCAGCTTGGAAGCTCGGGGCACAGATACGCAGTATTTT.

The V call is TRBV6-6, the J call TRBJ2-5; 8 bases are shared with TRBD1. V lost 6 bases to trimming and J lost 9 bases; unmatched junction nucleotides: 15. Germline V CDR1 and CDR2: MNHNY, SVGAGI (reference sequence). This CDR3 is 15 amino acids long. The CDR3 nucleotides read TGTGCCAGCAGGCAGACAGGGGAAGTGGTGGGGTCCCAGTACTTC. Translated: CASRQTGEVVGSQYF.

This clone has only one observation. The chain carries TRBV5-1 and TRBJ2-3; 9 bases match TRBD1. Trimming took 1 base from V and 1 from J; bases not matched to a gene: 1. CDR3 length: 15 amino acids. Germline lookup yields CDR1 SGHRS and CDR2 YFSETQ. CDR3 nucleotide sequence: TGCGCCAGCAGCTTGCGGACAGGGGGCACAGATACGCAGTATTTT. It is translated as CASSLRTGGTDTQYF.

The chain is built from TRBV25-1 and TRBJ2-7; D might be TRBD1 (6 bases). The germline V gene encodes CDR1 MGHDK and CDR2 SYGVNS. CDR3 size: 15 residues. V gave up 8 bases and J gave up 2 bases, with 19 bases separating them. CDR3 protein: CASCLRQAGTYEQYF. The CDR3 region has the DNA TGTGCCAGCTGCCTAAGACAGGCCGGGACCTACGAGCAGTACTTC.

This clone was detected only once. This chain uses TRBV7-9 with TRBJ2-7; 11 bases map to TRBD2. The germline V gene encodes CDR1 SEHNR and CDR2 FQNEAQ (reference sequence). With 1 base clipped from V and 6 bases from J, the junction kept 8 bases outside the gene matches. CDR3 length: 16 amino acids. CDR3: CASSLEASGRSAEQYF. The CDR3 DNA reads as TGTGCCAGCAGCTTAGAGGCTAGCGGGAGGTCGGCCGAGCAGTACTTC.

This chain joins TRBV7-9 and TRBJ2-7; tentatively, D is TRBD2 (5 bases). The CDR3 is made up of 14 amino acids. V was trimmed by 1 base and J by 7 bases, leaving 14 bases between them. Germline CDR1 and CDR2: SEHNR and FQNEAQ (reference sequence). CDR3 bases: TGTGCCAGCAGCTTAGAGGTTGGGAGTTCAGAGCAGTACTTC. This translates into CASSLEVGSSEQYF.

The chain couples TRBV3-1 (or the pseudogene TRBV3-2) to TRBJ1-4; D not certain. The V and J ends lost 4 bases and 7 bases respectively, with 7 bases between them. CDR1 is LGHDT and CDR2 is YNNKEL in the germline V gene (reference sequence). The CDR3 runs 12 residues. The CDR3 sequence: CASSLPSEKLFF. The CDR3 bases are TGTGCCAGCAGCCTCCCGAGTGAAAAACTGTTTTTT.